This TCR beta chain was sequenced during a study of T cell changes during pregnancy in multiple sclerosis. V gave up 5 bases and J gave up 2 bases; unmatched junction bases: 12. CDR1 SGHTA and CDR2 FQGNSA come from the germline V gene. The CDR3 runs 17 residues. Generated by immunoSEQ multiplex PCR, the TCRdb table keeps only in-frame clones and is missing some. The sample consists of just over 90,000 clones, 90% to 95% of them appearing once. This chain uses TRBV7-2 with TRBJ2-7; 10 nucleotides match TRBD1. The material sequenced was peripheral blood, taken after pregnancy. This sequence was found in a female donor in good health, enrolled as a control in a pregnancy study. The CDR3 region has the DNA TGTGCCAGCAGCCCGACCCCAGGGGGGACAGGGGCCTACGAGCAGTACTTC. This encodes CASSPTPGGTGAYEQYF.